The 11 T cell receptor beta chains in this list originate from one sample, sequenced in a study of identifying expanded T cells in peripheral blood. Generated by immunoSEQ multiplex PCR, the TCRdb table keeps only in-frame clones and is missing some. The table has 50,000 to 75,000 clones, approximately 83% seen once. Input material: blood. Every receptor here comes from a person between 18 and 75 years old in good health.

The V gene is TRBV15, the J gene TRBJ2-2; TRBD2 matches 12 bases. The CDR3 is 15 amino acids. Germline CDR1 is LNHNV and CDR2 is YYDKDF (reference sequence). The junction had 5 bases not matched to a gene; V was cut back by 6 bases and J by 6 bases. Written as DNA, the CDR3 is TGTGCCACCAGTACTAGCGGGGGGTTGGCCGGGGAGCTGTTTTTT. It yields the protein CATSTSGGLAGELFF.

The CDR3 is CASSLDRSHDFYTF. As DNA, the CDR3 is TGTGCCAGCAGCTTAGATCGGTCCCACGATTTCTACACCTTC. The chain has TRBV7-9 and TRBJ1-2; D gene unclear. The CDR3 runs 14 residues. V lost 1 base and J lost 10, with 16 bases in between. Germline-derived CDR1 and CDR2 are SEHNR and FQNEAQ (reference sequence).

V is TRBV5-1 and J is TRBJ2-1; D might be TRBD2 (5 bases). V lost 3 bases and J 0 bases, leaving 7 bases between the germline ends. The germline gives CDR1 SGHRS, CDR2 YFSETQ. The CDR3 sequence is 14 residues long. CDR3 bases: TGCGCCAGCAGCTCGGGAAACTCCTACAATGAGCAGTTCTTC. Its translation: CASSSGNSYNEQFF.

This chain connects TRBV5-1 to TRBJ1-3; no clear D. V was shortened by 4 bases and J by 4 bases, with 21 bases between the two germline ends. Germline V gene data show CDR1 as SGHRS and CDR2 as YFSETQ. This CDR3 comprises 17 residues. CDR3 nucleotide sequence: TGCGCCAGCAGCCCGAGGGCGGCGGGCGCATCGGGAAACACCATATATTTT. It yields the protein CASSPRAAGASGNTIYF.

The chain has TRBV30 and TRBJ2-5; D is perhaps TRBD1 (6 bases). V dropped 5 bases and J dropped 2 bases, with 12 bases sitting between them. The CDR3 extends over 13 amino acids. The germline CDR1 and CDR2 sequences are GTSNPN and SVGIG (reference sequence). CDR3 sequence reads: CAWSGAVQETQYF. The CDR3 bases are TGTGCCTGGTCAGGGGCGGTACAAGAGACCCAGTACTTC.

This sequence joins TRBV5-1 and TRBJ2-5; 8 bases map to TRBD2. J gave up 1 base and V 0 bases, and 8 bases lay outside the gene matches. CDR3 size: 17 residues. Germline V gives CDR1 SGHRS, CDR2 YFSETQ. The CDR3 reads CASSLGGPRGGQETQYF. The CDR3 DNA follows: TGCGCCAGCAGCTTGGGGGGCCCCCGGGGGGGCCAAGAGACCCAGTACTTC. The full variable domain, its missing parts supplied by reference TRBV5-1 and TRBJ2-5, is KAGVTQTPRYLIKTRGQQVTLSCSPISGHRSVSWYQQTPGQGLQFLFEYFSETQRNKGNFPGRFSGRQFSNSRSEMNVSTLELGDSALYLCASSLGGPRGGQETQYFGPGTRLLVL.

The chain recombines TRBV29-1 with TRBJ2-2; no clear D gene. CDR1 SQVTM and CDR2 ANQGSEA come from the germline V gene. This CDR3 is 13 amino acids long. V lost 3 bases and J 1 base, leaving 6 bases between the germline ends. CDR3 nucleotides: TGCAGCGTTGATCCCGAGAACACCGGGGAGCTGTTTTTT. This codes for CSVDPENTGELFF.

This chain links TRBV6-1 with TRBJ2-7; tentatively, D is TRBD2 (5 bases). Germline-derived CDR1 and CDR2 are MNHNS and SASEGT. V lost 7 bases, J lost 2 bases, and 9 bases lay in between. The CDR3 consists of 12 residues. The CDR3 DNA reads as TGTGCCAGCAAAGGAGGCCCCTACGAGCAGTACGTC. This gives the protein CASKGGPYEQYV.

The genes are TRBV29-1 and TRBJ2-1; D unclear. Germline values: CDR1 SQVTM, CDR2 ANQGSEA. This CDR3 has 10 amino acids. Trimming took off 1 base at V and 6 bases at J, with 1 base between the two ends. DNA of the CDR3: TGCAGCGTTGAAGTCAATGAGCAGTTCTTC. This encodes CSVEVNEQFF.

This chain joins TRBV2 and TRBJ2-5; 7 bases match TRBD1. This CDR3 region has 13 residues. Germline lookup yields CDR1 SNHLY and CDR2 FYNNEI. V shed 8 bases, J shed 5 bases, and the junction held 8 bases outside the gene matches. CDR3 sequence reads: CASSRGYTETQYF. CDR3 in DNA: TGTGCCAGCTCCAGGGGGTACACGGAGACCCAGTACTTC.

This chain links TRBV7-7 with TRBJ2-1; either TRBD1 or TRBD2 may fit D (6 bases each). The CDR3 has 13 amino acids. Between the trimmed V and J ends, which lost 5 bases and 10 bases, there was a span of 15 bases. The germline V gene encodes CDR1 SSHAT and CDR2 FNYEAQ (reference sequence). The CDR3 DNA is TGTGCCAGCAGCCTCTCCGCGGGACAAGAGCAGTTCTTC. It yields the protein CASSLSAGQEQFF. Together with reference TRBV7-7 and TRBJ2-1, the CDR3 gives the full variable domain: GAGVSQSPRYKVTKRGQDVTLRCDPISSHATLYWYQQALGQGPEFLTYFNYEAQPDKSGLPSDRFSAERPEGSISTLTIQRTEQRDSAMYRCASSLSAGQEQFFGPGTRLTVL.